This is a list of T cell receptor beta chains from one sample in a study of CD8 T cells in ankylosing spondylitis. TCRdb recomputed calls from the 5' RACE reads with MiXCR, one row per CDR3 protein. The sample yields 350,000 to 450,000 distinct CDR3 sequences, roughly 22% seen once. The sample consisted of blood, either unsorted or a sorted T cell fraction (not recorded which). These TCRs come from a male donor with ankylosing spondylitis or in good health (not recorded which). The CDR3 runs from the conserved cysteine through the conserved F or W. A D gene is named only where the DNA matches it firmly. Size tells how often a clone was seen (once, few, many) or the class of an expanded clone, and some rows leave it out.

abundance	v_gene	d_gene	j_gene	CDR3nt	CDR3aa
NA	TRBV20-1	TRBD1	TRBJ1-6	TGCAGTGCTAGGGGGCAGGGGGTAATTTATTCACCCCTCCACTTT	CSARGQGVIYSPLHF
NA	TRBV11-2	NA	TRBJ2-1	TGTGCCAGCAGCTCGATAGCCCGGCCGAATGAGCAGTTCTTC	CASSSIARPNEQFF
NA	TRBV11-2	TRBD2	TRBJ2-5	TGTGCCAGCAGCTTAGAGGCTAGCGGGGCCCTCCAAGAGACCCAGTACTTC	CASSLEASGALQETQYF
NA	TRBV2	NA	TRBJ2-1	TGTGCCACCGCGGGGAATGAGCAGTTCTTC	CATAGNEQFF
NA	TRBV28	NA	TRBJ2-1	TGTGCCAGCAGTCAGCAGGGCCTTACACTGGGGAATGAGCAGTTCTTC	CASSQQGLTLGNEQFF
NA	TRBV7-3	TRBD2	TRBJ2-7	TGTGCCAGCAGCTCGGGACTAGCGGGGCCGACGCCCTACGAGCAGTACTTC	CASSSGLAGPTPYEQYF
NA	TRBV20-1	NA	TRBJ2-7	TGCAGTGCCACCCCGCCCAGGGCCTACGAGCAGTACTTC	CSATPPRAYEQYF
NA	TRBV7-2	NA	TRBJ2-3	TGTGCCAGCAGCTTAGCATCCGGACTACCGGGGGCAGATACGCAGTATTTT	CASSLASGLPGADTQYF
NA	TRBV12-3/TRBV12-4	NA	TRBJ2-1	TGTGCCAGCAGCCCCGGGACACACAATGAGCAGTTCTTC	CASSPGTHNEQFF
few	TRBV28	NA	TRBJ1-1	TGTGCCAGCAGTTTTAGGATCGCCACCCGTGGGGAAGCTTTCTTT	CASSFRIATRGEAFF
many	TRBV5-6	NA	TRBJ2-1	TGTGCCAGTAGGGACTCCTACAATGAGCAGTTCTTC	CASRDSYNEQFF
NA	TRBV5-1	NA	TRBJ2-6	TGCGCCAGCAGCATCCTCTCACAGGGACCCTCTGGGGCCAACGTCCTGACTTTC	CASSILSQGPSGANVLTF
few	TRBV18	NA	TRBJ2-7	TGTGCCAGCTCACCACCTGGCCTGATGGTCGAGCAGTACTTC	CASSPPGLMVEQYF
NA	TRBV2	NA	TRBJ2-3	TGTGCCAGCAGTGAGCCGAGGGACTTGAATACGCAGTATTTT	CASSEPRDLNTQYF
NA	TRBV9	NA	TRBJ2-7	TGTGCCAGCAGCGTAGGGTCGGGGATCTACGAGCAGTACTTC	CASSVGSGIYEQYF
few	TRBV12-3/TRBV12-4	TRBD2	TRBJ2-2	TGTGCCAGCACCAATAGCGGGGGGGCAGGCACCGGGGAGCTGTTTTTT	CASTNSGGAGTGELFF
NA	TRBV9	TRBD2	TRBJ2-3	TGTGCCAGCAGCGTAGCAAGTCTAGCGGGGGGGCCTACAGATACGCAGTATTTT	CASSVASLAGGPTDTQYF
NA	TRBV29-1	TRBD1	TRBJ2-7	TGCAGCGTTGAAGGAGGGGACAGTGAGCCCTACGAGCAGTACTTC	CSVEGGDSEPYEQYF
few	TRBV5-1	NA	TRBJ1-6	TGCGCCAGCAGTTCTGGATCTTTACCCCTCCACTTT	CASSSGSLPLHF
NA	TRBV10-3	NA	TRBJ2-3	TGTGCCATCAGCTCTCGGGACTCAGGCTTAGGAACAGATACGCAGTATTTT	CAISSRDSGLGTDTQYF
few	TRBV4-1	TRBD1	TRBJ2-3	TGCGCCAGCAGCCAAGTTGCCTCCGACAGGGTATGGACAGATACGCAGTATTTT	CASSQVASDRVWTDTQYF
once	TRBV7-8	NA	TRBJ2-1	TGTGCCAGCAGCTCGGTCGGGACCCCAGAAGGTGAGCAGTTCTTC	CASSSVGTPEGEQFF
NA	TRBV13	TRBD2	TRBJ2-3	TGTGCCAGCAGCCGGACAGGCGGACTAGCGGGGGGGCTCACAGATACGCAGTATTTT	CASSRTGGLAGGLTDTQYF
once	TRBV5-6	NA	TRBJ2-1	TGTGCCAGCAGCCCAGCCGGGACTCTAAATGAGCAGTTCTTC	CASSPAGTLNEQFF
NA	TRBV2	TRBD2	TRBJ2-7	TGTGCCAGCAGCGGTCTGGGAGAGCGGGGGCCAACCTACGAGCAGTACTTC	CASSGLGERGPTYEQYF
many	TRBV12-3/TRBV12-4	NA	TRBJ2-2	TGTGCCAGCAGTTTTTGGGAGAAATGGAACACCGGGGAGCTGTTTTTT	CASSFWEKWNTGELFF
NA	TRBV5-1	TRBD2	TRBJ2-7	TGCGCCAGCAGCTTGGTCCCGGGGGGGAGCTCCTACGAGCAGTACTTC	CASSLVPGGSSYEQYF
few	TRBV28	NA	TRBJ2-7	TGTGCCAGCAGTTTAAACACGCCGGGGGAGCAGTACTTC	CASSLNTPGEQYF
few	TRBV9	NA	TRBJ2-2	TGTGCCAGCAGCGTAATTAGGGACAACACCGGGGAGCTGTTTTTT	CASSVIRDNTGELFF